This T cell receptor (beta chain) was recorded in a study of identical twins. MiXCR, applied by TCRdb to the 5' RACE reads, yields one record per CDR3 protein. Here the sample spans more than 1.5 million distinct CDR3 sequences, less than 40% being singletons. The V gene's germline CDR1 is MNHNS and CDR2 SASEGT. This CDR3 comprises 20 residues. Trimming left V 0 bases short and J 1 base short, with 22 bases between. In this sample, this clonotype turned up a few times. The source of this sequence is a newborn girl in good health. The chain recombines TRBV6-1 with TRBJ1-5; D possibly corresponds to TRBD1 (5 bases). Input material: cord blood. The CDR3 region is CASSEASYVGGGMSNQPQHF. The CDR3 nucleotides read TGTGCCAGCAGTGAAGCCTCTTACGTGGGTGGGGGGATGAGCAATCAGCCCCAGCATTTT.